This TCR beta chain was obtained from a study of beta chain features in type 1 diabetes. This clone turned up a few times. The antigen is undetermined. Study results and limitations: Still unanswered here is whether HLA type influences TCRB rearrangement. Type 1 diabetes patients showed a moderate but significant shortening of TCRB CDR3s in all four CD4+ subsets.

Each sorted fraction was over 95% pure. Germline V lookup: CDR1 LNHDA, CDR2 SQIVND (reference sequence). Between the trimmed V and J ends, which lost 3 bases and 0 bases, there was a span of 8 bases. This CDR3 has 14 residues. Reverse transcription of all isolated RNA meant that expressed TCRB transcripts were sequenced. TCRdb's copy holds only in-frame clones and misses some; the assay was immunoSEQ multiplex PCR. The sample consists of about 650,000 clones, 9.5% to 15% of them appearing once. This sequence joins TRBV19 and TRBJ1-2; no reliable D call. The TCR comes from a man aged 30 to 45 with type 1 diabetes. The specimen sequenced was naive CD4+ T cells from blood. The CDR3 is CASSIGRPNYGYTF. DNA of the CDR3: TGTGCCAGTAGTATCGGTCGGCCTAACTATGGCTACACCTTC.